This is a list of T cell receptor beta chains from one sample in a study of post-analysis software for immune sequencing data. TCRdb re-analysed the PCR reads in MiXCR, keeping a single row per CDR3 protein. The sample carries fewer than 600,000 distinct CDR3 sequences, approximately 46% recorded once. The sequenced material came from blood. The source of these receptors is a girl between 10 and 17 years old with multiple sclerosis. The CDR3 runs from the conserved cysteine through the conserved F or W. A D gene is named only where the DNA matches it firmly. Rows may omit the clone size; those that give it use once, few, many or a size class.

>TRBJ2-7|-|-|TRBV12-3/TRBV12-4
CARSLGTGYEQYF
TGTGCCCGCAGTCTTGGGACTGGCTACGAGCAGTACTTC
>TRBJ1-5|-|few|TRBV12-3/TRBV12-4
CASSFNNQPQHF
TGTGCCAGCAGTTTTAATAATCAGCCCCAGCATTTT
>TRBJ2-5|-|few|TRBV12-3/TRBV12-4
CASSPTGTGKETQYF
TGTGCCAGCAGCCCTACCGGGACTGGAAAAGAGACCCAGTACTTC
>TRBJ1-2|TRBD1|few|TRBV20-1
CSAARQGDYGYTF
TGCAGTGCCGCGCGTCAGGGGGACTATGGCTACACCTTC
>TRBJ1-4|-|-|TRBV2
CASSWRATNEKLFF
TGTGCCAGCAGTTGGAGAGCAACTAATGAAAAACTGTTTTTT
>TRBJ2-1|TRBD2|-|TRBV20-1
CSVRAGDYNEQFF
TGCAGTGTTCGAGCGGGAGACTACAATGAGCAGTTCTTC
>TRBJ2-1|-|few|TRBV11-1
CASSLGTGTEYNEQFF
TGTGCCAGCAGCTTAGGAACGGGGACGGAGTACAATGAGCAGTTCTTC
>TRBJ2-2|TRBD1|once|TRBV5-1
CASSLGGSANTGELFF
TGCGCCAGCAGCTTAGGGGGCAGCGCGAACACCGGGGAGCTGTTTTTT
>TRBJ2-1|TRBD2|-|TRBV20-1
CSARSGTSGSRVSYNEQFF
TGCAGTGCTAGGTCCGGGACTAGCGGGAGTCGGGTCTCCTACAATGAGCAGTTCTTC
>TRBJ2-5|-|-|TRBV4-1
CASSLKGWYQETQYF
TGCGCCAGCAGCCTAAAGGGATGGTACCAAGAGACCCAGTACTTC